Listed here is a single T cell receptor (beta chain). Only in-frame clones appear in the TCRdb table, and some are missing; sequencing was by immunoSEQ multiplex PCR. The table includes tens of thousands of clones, approximately 89% detected once. The sample is drawn from a study of T cell changes during pregnancy in multiple sclerosis. Sequenced here: peripheral blood, sampled in the first trimester of pregnancy. This receptor was identified in a female donor in good health, enrolled as a control in a pregnancy study.

DNA for the CDR3: TGCGCCAGCACCATGACAGATACGCAGTATTTT. Protein sequence: CASTMTDTQYF. This chain uses TRBV5-1 with TRBJ2-3; no clear D gene. Trimming removed 6 bases from V and 3 bases from J, with 5 bases in between. Germline CDR1 SGHRS, CDR2 YFSETQ. The CDR3 runs 11 residues.